This TCR beta chain was observed in a study of shared clonotypes between healthy human individuals. Overall study context: The cohort comprised a couple of women and a few men. Their ages spanned 18 to 49 years.

PCR replicates performed on unsorted PBMC used approximately 310 ng DNA, around 33,000 T cell genomes. Some clones are missing from TCRdb's copy, which holds only in-frame ones; the method was immunoSEQ multiplex PCR. The table shows about half a million clones, with 70% to 80% occurring only once. CDR3 length: 10 amino acids. CDR1 and CDR2 (germline): SQVTM, ANQGSEA. V was cut by 7 bases and J by 15 bases, with 16 bases left in between. Sequenced material: PBMCs. This clonotype was obtained from a woman in her thirties or forties in good health. Some clones in this sample may be carry-over from other donors' samples. This chain connects TRBV29-1 to TRBJ2-1; D is possibly TRBD2 (5 bases). The CDR3 is CSAEGQRRFF. The CDR3 DNA reads TGCAGCGCTGAGGGCCAAAGACGGTTCTTC.